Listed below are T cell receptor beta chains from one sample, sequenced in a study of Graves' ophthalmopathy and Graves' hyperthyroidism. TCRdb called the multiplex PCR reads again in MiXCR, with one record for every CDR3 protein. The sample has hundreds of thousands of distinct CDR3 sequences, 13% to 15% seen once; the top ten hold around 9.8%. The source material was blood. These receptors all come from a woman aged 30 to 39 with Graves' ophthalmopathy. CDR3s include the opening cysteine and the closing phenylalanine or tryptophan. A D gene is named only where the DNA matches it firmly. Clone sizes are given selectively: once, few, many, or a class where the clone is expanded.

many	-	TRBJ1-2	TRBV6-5	TGTGCCAGCAGTCTTCGGGACACTAACTATGGCTACACCTTC	CASSLRDTNYGYTF
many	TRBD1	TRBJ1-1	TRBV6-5	TGTGCCAGCAGTTACGAGGGGGCCGGTGAAGCTTTCTTT	CASSYEGAGEAFF
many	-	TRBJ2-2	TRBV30	TGTGCTCCAGGGGAGCTGTTTTTT	CAPGELFF
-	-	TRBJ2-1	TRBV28	TGTGCCAGCAGCCCGACGCGGGGCTCCTACAATGAGCAGTTCTTC	CASSPTRGSYNEQFF
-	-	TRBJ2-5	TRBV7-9	TGTGCCAGCAGCTCCCGGGACGGCGTCGTGGAGACCCAGTACTTC	CASSSRDGVVETQYF
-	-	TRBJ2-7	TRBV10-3	TGTGCCGCTCAGGCTAGCTCCTACGAGCAGTACTTC	CAAQASSYEQYF
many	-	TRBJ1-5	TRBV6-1	TGTGCCAGCACCGGACAGTCGAACCAGCCCCAGCATTTT	CASTGQSNQPQHF
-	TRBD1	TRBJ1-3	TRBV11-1	TGTGCCAGCAGCCTCCTCCTGGGACAGGGGGGAAACACCATATATTTT	CASSLLLGQGGNTIYF
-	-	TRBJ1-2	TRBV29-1	TGCAGCGTCCAGGACCGCTATGGCTACACCTTC	CSVQDRYGYTF
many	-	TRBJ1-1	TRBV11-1	TGTGCCAGCAGCTTAGAACTCGCGTTCGGGCCGACTGAAGCTTTCTTT	CASSLELAFGPTEAFF
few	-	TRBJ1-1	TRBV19	TGTGCCAGTAGAGTCAACAGGGACACTGAAGCTTTCTTT	CASRVNRDTEAFF